This TCR delta chain derives from a study of human gamma delta and Vdelta1 T cells. Study findings and constraints: Delta One T cells were reportedly polyclonal and broadly cytotoxic against acute myeloid leukemia.

The sample holds a few counts of this clone. Its cognate antigen is unknown. TCRdb re-called clones from the PCR reads using CATT. The top ten hold more than 8.5% of the sample, which has under 7,000 delta-chain clones, roughly 40% seen once. CDR1 and CDR2 (germline): TVYSNPD, GDNSRS (reference sequence). The junction had 42 bases not matched to a gene; V was cut back by 1 base and J by 1 base. The CDR3 is made up of 28 amino acids. This TCR derives from a human donor in good health. J is TRDJ1 and V is TRDV3; 13 bases are shared with TRDD3. Sequences were obtained from Vdelta1 gamma-delta T cells from blood grown in culture (DOT cells). CDR3 sequence reads: CAFKASYVGICLNVGISLGDTLTDKLIF. In nucleotides, the CDR3 is TGTGCCTTTAAAGCTTCCTACGTGGGGATATGCCTGAACGTGGGGATATCACTGGGGGATACGCTCACCGATAAACTCATCTTT. Combining the CDR3 with reference TRDV3 and TRDJ1 gives the whole variable domain CDKVTQSSPDQTVASGSEVVLLCTYDTVYSNPDLFWYRIRPDYSFQFVFYGDNSRSEGADFTQGRFSVKHILTQKAFHLVISPVRTEDSATYYCAFKASYVGICLNVGISLGDTLTDKLIFGKGTRVTVEP.